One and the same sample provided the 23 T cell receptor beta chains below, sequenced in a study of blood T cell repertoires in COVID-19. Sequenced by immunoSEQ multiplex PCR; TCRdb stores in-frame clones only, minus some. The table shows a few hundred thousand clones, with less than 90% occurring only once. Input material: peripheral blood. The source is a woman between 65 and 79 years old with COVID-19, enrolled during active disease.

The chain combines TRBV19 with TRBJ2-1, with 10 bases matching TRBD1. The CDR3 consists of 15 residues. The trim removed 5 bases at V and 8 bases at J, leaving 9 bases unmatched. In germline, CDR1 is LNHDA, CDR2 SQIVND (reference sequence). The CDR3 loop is CASSDRDRGRYEQFF. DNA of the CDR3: TGTGCCAGTAGTGACCGGGACAGGGGTAGGTATGAGCAGTTCTTC.

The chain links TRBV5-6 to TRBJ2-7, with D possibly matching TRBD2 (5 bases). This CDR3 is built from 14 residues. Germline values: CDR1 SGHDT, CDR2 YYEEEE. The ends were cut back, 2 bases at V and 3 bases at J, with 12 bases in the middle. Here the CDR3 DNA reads TGTGCCAGCAGCTTAACGGGGTTGTACTACGAGCAGTACTTC. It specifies CASSLTGLYYEQYF.

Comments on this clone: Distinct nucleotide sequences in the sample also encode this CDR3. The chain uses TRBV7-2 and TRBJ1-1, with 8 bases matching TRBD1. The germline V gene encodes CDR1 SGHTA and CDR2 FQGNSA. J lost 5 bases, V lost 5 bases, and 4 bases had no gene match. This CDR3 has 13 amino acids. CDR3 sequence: CASSERQGTEAFF. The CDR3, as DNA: TGTGCCAGCAGCGAACGACAGGGGACTGAAGCTTTCTTT.

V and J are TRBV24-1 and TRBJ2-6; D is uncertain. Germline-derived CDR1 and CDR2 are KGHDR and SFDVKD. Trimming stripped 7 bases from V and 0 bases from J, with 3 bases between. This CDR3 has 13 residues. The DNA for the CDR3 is TGTGCCACCAGCCGCTCTGGGGCCAACGTCCTGACTTTC. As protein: CATSRSGANVLTF.

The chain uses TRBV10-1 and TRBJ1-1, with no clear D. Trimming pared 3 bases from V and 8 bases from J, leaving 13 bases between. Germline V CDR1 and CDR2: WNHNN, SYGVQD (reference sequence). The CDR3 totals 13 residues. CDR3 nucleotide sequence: TGCGCCAGCAGTGACCCGGGAGGAGGAGAAGCTTTCTTT. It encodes CASSDPGGGEAFF.

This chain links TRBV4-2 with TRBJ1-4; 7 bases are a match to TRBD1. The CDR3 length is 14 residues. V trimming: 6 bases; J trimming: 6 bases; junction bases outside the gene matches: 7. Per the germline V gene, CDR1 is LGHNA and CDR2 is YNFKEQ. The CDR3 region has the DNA TGTGCCAGCAGAAACTGGGACAGCGATGAAAAACTGTTTTTT. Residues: CASRNWDSDEKLFF.

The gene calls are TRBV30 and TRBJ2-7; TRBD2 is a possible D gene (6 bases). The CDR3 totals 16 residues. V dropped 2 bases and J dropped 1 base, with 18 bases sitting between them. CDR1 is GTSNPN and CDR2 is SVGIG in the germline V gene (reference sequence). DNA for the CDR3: TGTGCCTGGAGTTGGGACTTGCCTTTAAGGTCCTACGAGCAGTACTTC. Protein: CAWSWDLPLRSYEQYF.

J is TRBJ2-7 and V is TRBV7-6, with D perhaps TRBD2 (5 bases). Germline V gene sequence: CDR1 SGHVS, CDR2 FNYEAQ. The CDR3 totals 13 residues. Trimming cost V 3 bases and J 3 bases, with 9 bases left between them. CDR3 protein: CASSFPGVYEQYF. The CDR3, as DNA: TGTGCCAGCAGCTTCCCCGGGGTCTACGAGCAGTACTTC. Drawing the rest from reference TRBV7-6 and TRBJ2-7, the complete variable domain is GAGVSQSPRYKVTKRGQDVALRCDPISGHVSLYWYRQALGQGPEFLTYFNYEAQQDKSGLPNDRFSAERPEGSISTLTIQRTEQRDSAMYRCASSFPGVYEQYFGPGTRLTVT.

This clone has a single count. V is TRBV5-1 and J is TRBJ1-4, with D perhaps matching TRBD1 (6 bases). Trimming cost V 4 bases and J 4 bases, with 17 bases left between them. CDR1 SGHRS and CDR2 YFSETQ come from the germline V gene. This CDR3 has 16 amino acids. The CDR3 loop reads CASSPGLQGFNEKLFF. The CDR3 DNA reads TGCGCCAGCAGCCCCGGCTTACAGGGTTTTAATGAAAAACTGTTTTTT.

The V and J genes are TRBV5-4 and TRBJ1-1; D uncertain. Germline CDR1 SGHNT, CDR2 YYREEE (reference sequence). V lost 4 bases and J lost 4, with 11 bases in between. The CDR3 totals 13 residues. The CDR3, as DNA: TGTGCCAGCAGCCCCATAGATGGCACTGAAGCTTTCTTT. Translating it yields CASSPIDGTEAFF.

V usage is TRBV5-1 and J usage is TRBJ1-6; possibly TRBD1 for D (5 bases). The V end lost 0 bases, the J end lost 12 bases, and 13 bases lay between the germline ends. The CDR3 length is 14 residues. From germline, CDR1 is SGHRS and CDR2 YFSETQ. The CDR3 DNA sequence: TGCGCCAGCAGCTTGGGGTCTTCCAGGGAACCCCTCCACTTT. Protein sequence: CASSLGSSREPLHF.

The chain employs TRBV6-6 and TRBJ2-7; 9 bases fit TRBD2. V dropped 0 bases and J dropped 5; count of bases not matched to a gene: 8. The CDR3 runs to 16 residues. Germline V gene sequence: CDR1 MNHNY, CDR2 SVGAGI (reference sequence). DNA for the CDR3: TGTGCCAGCAGTTACTCCGCCGGGACTAGCAGGGACGAGCAGTACTTC. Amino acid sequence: CASSYSAGTSRDEQYF.

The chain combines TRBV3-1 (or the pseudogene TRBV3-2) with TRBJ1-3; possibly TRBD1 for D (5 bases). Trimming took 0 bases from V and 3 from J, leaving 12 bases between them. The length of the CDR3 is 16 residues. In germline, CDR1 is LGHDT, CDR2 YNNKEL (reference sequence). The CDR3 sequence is CASSQDKAGLGNTIYF. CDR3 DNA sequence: TGTGCCAGCAGCCAAGATAAGGCAGGGCTTGGAAACACCATATATTTT.

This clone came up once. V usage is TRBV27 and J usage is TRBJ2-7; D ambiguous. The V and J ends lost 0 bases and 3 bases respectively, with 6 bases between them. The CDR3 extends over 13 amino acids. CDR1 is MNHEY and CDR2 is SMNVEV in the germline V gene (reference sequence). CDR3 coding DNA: TGTGCCAGCAGTTTATCCAGGATCTACGAGCAGTACTTC. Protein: CASSLSRIYEQYF.

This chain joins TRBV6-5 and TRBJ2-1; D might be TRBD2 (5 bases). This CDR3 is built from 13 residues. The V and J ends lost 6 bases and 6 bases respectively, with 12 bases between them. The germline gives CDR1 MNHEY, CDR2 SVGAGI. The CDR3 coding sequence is TGTGCCAGCAGACGGGGTAACGCCAATGAGCAGTTCTTC. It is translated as CASRRGNANEQFF.

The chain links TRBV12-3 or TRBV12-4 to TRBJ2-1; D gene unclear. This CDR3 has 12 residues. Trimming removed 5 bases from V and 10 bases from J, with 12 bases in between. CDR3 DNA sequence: TGTGCCAGCAGTGAGGCTCGTCGCGAGCAGTTCTTC. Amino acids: CASSEARREQFF.

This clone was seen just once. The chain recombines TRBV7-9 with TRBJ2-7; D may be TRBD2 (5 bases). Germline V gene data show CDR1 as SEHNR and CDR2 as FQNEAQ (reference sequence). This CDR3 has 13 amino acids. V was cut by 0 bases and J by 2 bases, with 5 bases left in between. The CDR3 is CASSLAGAYEQYF. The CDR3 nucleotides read TGTGCCAGCAGCTTAGCGGGAGCCTACGAGCAGTACTTC.

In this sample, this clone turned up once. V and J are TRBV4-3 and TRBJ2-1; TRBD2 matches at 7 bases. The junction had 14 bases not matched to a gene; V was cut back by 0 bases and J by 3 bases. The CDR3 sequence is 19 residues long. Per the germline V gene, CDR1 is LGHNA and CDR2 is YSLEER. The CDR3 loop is CASSQDGTIERGYYNEQFF. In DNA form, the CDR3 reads TGCGCCAGCAGCCAAGACGGTACCATCGAGCGGGGTTACTACAATGAGCAGTTCTTC.

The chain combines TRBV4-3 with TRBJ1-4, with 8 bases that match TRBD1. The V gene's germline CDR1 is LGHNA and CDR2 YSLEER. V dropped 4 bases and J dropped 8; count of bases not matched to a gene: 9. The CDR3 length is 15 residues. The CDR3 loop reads CASSPLQGEAEKLFF. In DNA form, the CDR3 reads TGCGCCAGCAGCCCCTTACAGGGGGAAGCGGAAAAACTGTTTTTT.

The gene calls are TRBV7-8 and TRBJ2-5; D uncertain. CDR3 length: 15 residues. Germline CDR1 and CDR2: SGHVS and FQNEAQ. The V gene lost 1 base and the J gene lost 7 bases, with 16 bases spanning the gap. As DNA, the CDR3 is TGTGCCAGCAGCTTAGTAGGTGACTCTAAACGGACCCAGTACTTC. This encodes CASSLVGDSKRTQYF.

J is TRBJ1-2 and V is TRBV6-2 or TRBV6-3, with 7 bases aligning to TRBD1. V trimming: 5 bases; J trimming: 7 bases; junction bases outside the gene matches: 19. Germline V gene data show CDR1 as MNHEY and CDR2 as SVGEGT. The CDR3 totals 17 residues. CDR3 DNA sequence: TGTGCCAGCAGTCCCATATCGTCCGACAGGGACAAGGGTGGCTACACCTTC. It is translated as CASSPISSDRDKGGYTF.

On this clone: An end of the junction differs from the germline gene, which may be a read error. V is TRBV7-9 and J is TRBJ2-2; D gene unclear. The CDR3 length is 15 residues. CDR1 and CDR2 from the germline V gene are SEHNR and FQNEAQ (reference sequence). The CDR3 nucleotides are TGTGCCAGCATCTTATACTCAGGTGGGACCGGGGAGCTGTTTTTT. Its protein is CASILYSGGTGELFF. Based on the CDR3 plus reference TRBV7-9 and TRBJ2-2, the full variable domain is DTGVSQNPRHKITKRGQNVTFRCDPISEHNRLYWYRQTLGQGPEFLTYFQNEAQLEKSRLLSDRFSAERPKGSFSTLEIQRTEQGDSAMYLCASILYSGGTGELFFGEGSRLTVL.

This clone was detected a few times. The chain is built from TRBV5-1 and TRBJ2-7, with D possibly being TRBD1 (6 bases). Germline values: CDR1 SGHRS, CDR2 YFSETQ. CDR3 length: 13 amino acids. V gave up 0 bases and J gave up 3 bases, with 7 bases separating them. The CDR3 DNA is TGCGCCAGCAGCTTGGGGACAGTCTACGAGCAGTACTTC. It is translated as CASSLGTVYEQYF.